These T cell receptor beta chains were read from a single sample in a study of blood T cells in healthy people across ages. Via MiXCR, TCRdb re-called the 5' RACE reads, giving one row per CDR3 protein. The table has 980,000 or so distinct CDR3 sequences, around 49% seen once. The sample was blood. These receptors originate from a young man in good health. Both conserved end residues are trimmed from each CDR3. D genes are given only for firm matches. Not every row has a clone size; where given, it reads once, few, many or a size class.

V	size	J	D	CDR3
TRBV5-6	NA	TRBJ2-1	TRBD1	ASSLGYGTGYNEQF
TRBV7-2	NA	TRBJ2-3	NA	ASSLRGANTDTQY
TRBV20-1	once	TRBJ2-2	NA	SARAARGTGELF
TRBV4-1	NA	TRBJ2-7	NA	ASSHVFRGVAYEQY
TRBV11-2	NA	TRBJ2-4	TRBD2	ASSGGTSGRGSQY
TRBV12-3/TRBV12-4	NA	TRBJ2-3	TRBD2	ASSFAVIAGSDTQY
TRBV4-1	NA	TRBJ2-2	NA	ASSRVGGGYTGELF
TRBV4-1	NA	TRBJ1-1	TRBD1	ASSRDRGHEAF
TRBV20-1	NA	TRBJ2-5	NA	SAYWGGALGETQY
TRBV29-1	NA	TRBJ2-5	TRBD2	SVATSGAGETQY
TRBV29-1	NA	TRBJ2-3	TRBD2	SVTTSGNTDTQY
TRBV18	NA	TRBJ2-5	NA	ASSPAWSQETQY
TRBV20-1	few	TRBJ2-7	TRBD1	SAPGQGAYEQY
TRBV6-2/TRBV6-3	NA	NA	TRBD1	ASRGTGIYEQY
TRBV11-2	NA	TRBJ1-4	NA	ASGPGAREKLF
TRBV9	NA	TRBJ2-2	TRBD2	ASSAHRGGLGSTGELF
TRBV7-8	NA	TRBJ2-4	TRBD2	ASSLADLGGEQY
TRBV18	NA	TRBJ2-3	NA	ASSQNRAGTDTQY
TRBV28	NA	TRBJ1-2	TRBD1	ASSFPPTGGYGCT
TRBV11-1	NA	NA	NA	ASTEGSSYNEQY
TRBV7-9	once	TRBJ1-1	NA	ASRHRDKNTEAF
TRBV21-1	few	TRBJ1-2	NA	ASSGRQFRT
TRBV3-1	few	TRBJ2-2	NA	ASSAPPLIGELF
TRBV12-3/TRBV12-4	NA	NA	TRBD2	ASSVSGGAHEQY
TRBV6-1	NA	TRBJ2-7	NA	ASSERNSYEQY
TRBV12-3/TRBV12-4	NA	TRBJ1-6	NA	ASSYKFFGTGNSPLH
TRBV12-3/TRBV12-4	few	TRBJ2-1	TRBD2	ASSGGTSGNNEQF
TRBV7-9	NA	TRBJ1-4	NA	VSSPSRGAAEKLF
TRBV20-1	NA	NA	NA	SARATGGLNEQY
TRBV5-6	NA	TRBJ1-4	NA	ASSYYPGHRSTNEKLF
TRBV7-2	few	TRBJ2-3	TRBD1	ASSYGQGADTQY
TRBV6-5	NA	TRBJ2-1	NA	ASSSLTGLPSYNEQF
TRBV10-3	NA	TRBJ1-2	NA	AISGDGVGYT
TRBV5-1	few	TRBJ1-1	NA	ASSTSTEAF
TRBV24-1	NA	TRBJ1-4	NA	ATSDSPPNEKLF
TRBV10-2	NA	TRBJ2-5	TRBD1	ASSESGTGKETQY
TRBV12-3/TRBV12-4	NA	TRBJ1-2	NA	ASSVDGPGSYT
TRBV12-5	few	TRBJ2-5	NA	ASGRGLGETQY
TRBV4-1	NA	TRBJ1-2	NA	ASSQETVRANYGYT
TRBV27	few	TRBJ1-2	TRBD1	AIRGQGANGYT
TRBV6-4	NA	TRBJ2-3	TRBD2	ASSERGSGTDTQY
TRBV20-1	NA	TRBJ2-7	TRBD1	SAHPGQGHEQY
TRBV11-1	few	TRBJ2-5	NA	ASSRISYQETQY
TRBV5-1	NA	NA	NA	ASSVESTYEQY
TRBV18	many	TRBJ2-7	TRBD1	ASSPPGDRVLYEQY
TRBV6-2/TRBV6-3	NA	TRBJ2-2	NA	ASSYHFTGELF
TRBV5-5	NA	TRBJ1-1	TRBD1	ASSLGYRGVNTEAF
TRBV5-1	NA	TRBJ2-3	TRBD2	ASSPGGGKDTQY
TRBV4-2	NA	TRBJ1-5	NA	ASSQDTMGGGQPQH
TRBV3-1	once	TRBJ2-3	TRBD2	ASSENPSGPEDTQY
TRBV3-1	few	NA	NA	ASSPGDRNSGYEQY
TRBV27	NA	TRBJ2-2	NA	ASSLEDRAGELF
TRBV28	NA	TRBJ1-2	NA	ATLTAGNSFYGYT
TRBV11-2	few	NA	NA	ASDSSGFGGETQY
TRBV6-5	once	TRBJ2-5	NA	ASSDTPTVGTQY